These 9 T cell receptor beta chains originate from one sample sequenced in a study of Ad26.COV2.S vaccination and SARS-CoV-2 variants. Profiled with immunoSEQ multiplex PCR; TCRdb holds only in-frame clones, not every one. The table lists roughly 400,000 clones, about 88% of them singletons. The sample's treatment: 15 to 20 received Ad26.COV2.S at low or high dose, single or two shots; roughly 5 received placebo; per-sample allocation not given. Each sample was drawn 63 days after the first injection (of vaccine or placebo). The material was peripheral blood, obtained in a trial of Ad26.COV2.S vaccine versus placebo. The receptors derive from a person aged 18-60 years who received the Ad26.COV2.S COVID-19 vaccine or a placebo.

The chain carries TRBV5-1 and TRBJ1-2, with TRBD1 identical over 8 bases. The CDR3 has 13 residues. The J segment lost 3 bases and the V segment lost 4 bases, leaving 2 bases of the junction unmatched. Germline loops: CDR1 SGHRS, CDR2 YFSETQ. The CDR3 DNA is TGCGCCAGCAGCCCAGGGGGCCACTATGGCTACACCTTC. Its protein product is CASSPGGHYGYTF.

The chain couples TRBV19 to TRBJ1-4; D remains ambiguous. Deletions cut 5 bases from V and 7 bases from J, with 17 bases between. The CDR3 spans 15 residues. The germline CDR1 and CDR2 sequences are LNHDA and SQIVND (reference sequence). The chain's CDR3 is CASSFARPGSEKLFF. Written as DNA, the CDR3 is TGTGCCAGTAGTTTTGCGCGGCCTGGGAGTGAAAAACTGTTTTTT.

The V call is TRBV6-1, the J call TRBJ2-7, with 11 bases fitting TRBD1. This CDR3 contains 15 residues. The germline V gene encodes CDR1 MNHNS and CDR2 SASEGT. V was pared by 3 bases and J by 2 bases, with 3 bases of the junction left unmatched. CDR3 in amino acids: CASSDPGQGAYEQYF. CDR3 nucleotides: TGTGCCAGCAGTGACCCGGGACAGGGGGCCTACGAGCAGTACTTC.

This chain uses TRBV9 with TRBJ1-1; TRBD1 might be the D (6 bases). V gave up 4 bases and J gave up 3 bases, with 22 bases separating them. The CDR3 is 17 amino acids. The V gene's germline CDR1 is SGDLS and CDR2 YYNGEE. The chain's CDR3 is CASSRHPQGSQDTEAFF. The CDR3, as DNA: TGTGCCAGCAGCCGCCACCCGCAGGGGTCCCAGGACACTGAAGCTTTCTTT. The full variable domain, its missing parts supplied by reference TRBV9 and TRBJ1-1, is DSGVTQTPKHLITATGQRVTLRCSPRSGDLSVYWYQQSLDQGLQFLIQYYNGEERAKGNILERFSAQQFPDLHSELNLSSLELGDSALYFCASSRHPQGSQDTEAFFGQGTRLTVV.

The chain carries TRBV5-1 and TRBJ2-5; D may be TRBD2 (5 bases). The CDR3 is made up of 15 amino acids. Trimming shortened V by 4 bases and J by 1 base, and 14 bases separated the two germline ends. Germline V CDR1 and CDR2: SGHRS, YFSETQ. CDR3 in amino acids: CASSPPRGTQETQYF. As DNA, the CDR3 is TGCGCCAGCAGCCCCCCCCGGGGTACCCAAGAGACCCAGTACTTC.

The gene calls are TRBV11-3 and TRBJ2-1, with 10 positions matching TRBD2. The CDR3 totals 15 residues. Trimming cost V 4 bases and J 3 bases; bases outside gene matches: 3. Germline V gives CDR1 SGHNT, CDR2 YENEEA. CDR3 protein: CASSWLAGVYNEQFF. The DNA for the CDR3 is TGTGCCAGCAGCTGGCTAGCGGGAGTCTACAATGAGCAGTTCTTC.

J is TRBJ1-1 and V is TRBV9; 7 bases are a match to TRBD1. V was clipped by 1 base and J by 5 bases; unmatched bases: 11. This CDR3 is built from 16 residues. Looked up from germline, CDR1 is SGDLS and CDR2 is YYNGEE. The CDR3: CASSVSTTGARTEAFF. In DNA form, the CDR3 reads TGTGCCAGCAGCGTATCGACTACAGGGGCGAGAACTGAAGCTTTCTTT.

The chain employs TRBV3-1 (or the pseudogene TRBV3-2) and TRBJ2-7, with TRBD1 identical over 10 bases. Germline V lookup: CDR1 LGHDT, CDR2 YNNKEL (reference sequence). This CDR3 comprises 16 residues. V gave up 5 bases and J gave up 8 bases; unmatched junction bases: 15. The CDR3 DNA reads as TGTGCCAGCAGCTTCGGTCTAGGGACAGGGGTTCTTAAGCAGTACTTC. It yields the protein CASSFGLGTGVLKQYF.

This sequence joins TRBV3-1 (or the pseudogene TRBV3-2) and TRBJ2-5, with 12 nucleotides matching TRBD2. The V gene end was trimmed by 1 base and the J gene end by 4 bases; junction bases not matched to a gene: 7. The CDR3 consists of 17 residues. Germline CDR1 LGHDT, CDR2 YNNKEL (reference sequence). The CDR3 DNA reads as TGTGCCAGCAGCCAAGGCCGACTAGCGGGAGAGGGAGAGACCCAGTACTTC. Encoded protein: CASSQGRLAGEGETQYF.